Sequencing of this TCR beta chain was carried out in a study of T cell repertoires in cytomegalovirus infection. Findings and limits, study-wide: Ex vivo, HLA-C-restricted CMV-specific TCR beta clonotypes prevailed over the rest of the response. Cumulative frequency (of public TCR beta family members) identified carriers of CMV plus the relevant HLA.

V lost 6 bases and J 5 bases, leaving 10 bases between the germline ends. Germline V gene data show CDR1 as SNHLY and CDR2 as FYNNEI. This CDR3 has 12 amino acids. TCRdb re-analysed the reads in MiXCR, keeping a single row per CDR3 protein. The data show roughly 150,000 distinct CDR3 sequences, approximately 17% seen once. On this clonotype itself: Its antigen is unidentified.

The chain recombines TRBV2 with TRBJ2-5; the D gene is possibly TRBD2 (7 bases). The sequence was obtained from a human donor in good health (CMV status not recorded). Some clones in this sample may be carry-over from other donors' samples. Sequencing was carried out using CD8+ T cells from PBMCs. The DNA for the CDR3 is TGTGCCAGCAGAGGGGGGGATGAGACCCAGTACTTC. Translation: CASRGGDETQYF.